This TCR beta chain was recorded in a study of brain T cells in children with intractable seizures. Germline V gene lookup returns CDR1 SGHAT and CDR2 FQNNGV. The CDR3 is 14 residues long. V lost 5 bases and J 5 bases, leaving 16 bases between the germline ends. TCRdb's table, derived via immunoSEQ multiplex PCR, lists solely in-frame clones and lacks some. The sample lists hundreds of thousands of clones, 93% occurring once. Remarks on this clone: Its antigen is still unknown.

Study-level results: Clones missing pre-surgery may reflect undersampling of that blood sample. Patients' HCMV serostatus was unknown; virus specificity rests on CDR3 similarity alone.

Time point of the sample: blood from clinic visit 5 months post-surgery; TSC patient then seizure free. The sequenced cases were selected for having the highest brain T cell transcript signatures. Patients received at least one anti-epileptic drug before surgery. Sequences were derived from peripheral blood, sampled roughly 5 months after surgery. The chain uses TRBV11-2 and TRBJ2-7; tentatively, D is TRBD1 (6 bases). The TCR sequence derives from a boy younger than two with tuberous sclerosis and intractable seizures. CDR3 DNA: TGTGCCAGCAGCCACACCGGGACATTTCACGAGCAGTACTTC. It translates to CASSHTGTFHEQYF.